This TCR beta chain appears in the sequencing data of a study of blood T cell repertoires in COVID-19. In the study overall: PBMCs, B-cell-depleted T cells, or T cells provided the cDNA or gDNA that made up the material.

From germline, CDR1 is MNHEY and CDR2 SVGAGI. The CDR3 length is 15 residues. Trimming took off 7 bases at V and 2 bases at J, with 17 bases between the two ends. In the source study's methods: Reference gene primer amplification in the assay estimated nucleated cell counts. The table came from immunoSEQ multiplex PCR; TCRdb's copy has only in-frame clones and leaves some out. That table gives V, J and clone size, and the DNA gave D and trimming. The top ten clones hold around 7.8% of a sample with approximately 530,000 clones, 85% to 90% of them seen once. Followed over time, Seattle patients had been enrolled while infection was active.

The receptor's source is a woman aged 45-65 years with COVID-19, enrolled during active disease. J is TRBJ1-2 and V is TRBV6-5, with TRBD1 as a possible D gene (6 bases). The sample was peripheral blood. CDR3 bases: TGTGCCAGCACCTTAAGTAGTACAGGGAACTATGGCTACACCTTC. Its translation is CASTLSSTGNYGYTF.